What follows are 24 T cell receptor beta chains derived from one specimen sequenced in a study of early T cells in non-severe SARS-CoV-2 infection (dated by TCRdb to about 2021). The library relied on 5' RACE. Sequencing was performed on a NextSeq 500. TCRdb cleaned the public reads at Q25 with fastp, built clones with MiXCR and kept in-frame beta chains. Rows are unified per CDR3 protein, each entry keeping the most common DNA and genes. The sample table holds about 48,000 distinct CDR3 sequences, of which approximately 7.6% were seen once. The ten largest clones add up to roughly 5% of the sample. The sequencing input was whole blood. Receptor source: an adult who was a healthcare worker with PCR-confirmed SARS-CoV-2 infection or an uninfected control (not recorded which).

This clonotype has a count of ten or more. The V gene is TRBV18, the J gene TRBJ2-2, with D possibly being TRBD1 (5 bases). V gave up 2 bases and J gave up 6 bases, with 10 bases separating them. The CDR3 spans 14 residues. From germline, CDR1 is KGHSH and CDR2 LQKENI. CDR3 nucleotides: TGTGCCAGCTCACCATCGGCAGGGCCCGGGGAGCTGTTTTTT. This encodes CASSPSAGPGELFF.

This clonotype was observed many times. The chain uses TRBV6-5 and TRBJ2-1; 12 nucleotides match TRBD2. Germline V gives CDR1 MNHEY, CDR2 SVGAGI. After removal of 3 bases from V and 5 bases from J, the junction contained 8 bases not matched to a gene. CDR3 length equals 17 residues. The chain's CDR3 is CASSYDPSSGGDNEQFF. CDR3 in DNA: TGTGCCAGCAGTTATGACCCTTCTAGCGGGGGGGACAATGAGCAGTTCTTC.

The chain employs TRBV28 and TRBJ2-5; possible D gene TRBD2, 5 bases. Germline assignment: CDR1 MDHEN and CDR2 SYDVKM. Trimming cost V 3 bases and J 5 bases, with 13 bases left between them. CDR3 length: 14 residues. CDR3 sequence (DNA): TGTGCCAGCAGTTTGCCCGGGGTCGTCGAGACCCAGTACTTC. This gives the protein CASSLPGVVETQYF.

This clonotype was seen many times. This chain uses TRBV28 with TRBJ2-7; 7 bases are shared with TRBD1. With V trimmed by 5 bases and J by 5 bases, 9 bases remained unmatched. CDR3 length equals 14 residues. Germline assignment: CDR1 MDHEN and CDR2 SYDVKM. CDR3 sequence: CASSPDRAFDEQYF. CDR3 in DNA: TGTGCCAGCAGTCCCGACAGGGCTTTCGACGAGCAGTACTTC.

This clonotype rates as medium-sized (0.01 to 0.1%). The chain carries TRBV3-1 and TRBJ2-4, with 9 bases fitting TRBD1. Trimming took 4 bases from V and 7 from J; bases not matched to a gene: 8. CDR3 length: 15 amino acids. CDR1 LGHDT and CDR2 YNNKEL come from the germline V gene (reference sequence). CDR3 residues: CASSLTGTGFNIQYF. The DNA of the CDR3 is TGTGCCAGCAGCCTCACCGGGACAGGGTTCAACATTCAGTACTTC.

This clonotype was detected many times. J is TRBJ2-2 and V is TRBV7-9; D is ambiguous. Trimming removed 3 bases from V and 3 bases from J, with 5 bases in between. The V gene's germline CDR1 is SEHNR and CDR2 FQNEAQ (reference sequence). The CDR3 runs to 13 residues. The CDR3 protein is CASSFFDTGELFF. The CDR3 DNA reads TGTGCCAGCAGCTTTTTCGACACCGGGGAGCTGTTTTTT.

This clonotype was detected ten times or more. The CDR3 DNA sequence: TGTGCCAGCAGTTTAATAGGCCTAGCCAAAAACATTCAGTACTTC. Protein: CASSLIGLAKNIQYF. The gene calls are TRBV27 and TRBJ2-4, with D hard to call. The germline V gene has CDR1 MNHEY and CDR2 SMNVEV (reference sequence). V lost 2 bases to trimming and J lost 0 bases, with 8 bases between them. The CDR3 is made up of 15 amino acids.

Ten or more counts support this clonotype. The chain links TRBV20-1 to TRBJ2-5; 10 bases fit TRBD2. The junction had 19 bases not matched to a gene; V was cut back by 1 base and J by 2 bases. Germline CDR1 is DFQATT and CDR2 is SNEGSKA (reference sequence). The CDR3 is 20 amino acids. The CDR3 region is CSARAQRSGLAGGTQETQYF. CDR3 coding DNA: TGCAGTGCTAGAGCTCAAAGATCGGGCTTAGCGGGGGGTACTCAAGAGACCCAGTACTTC.

This clonotype was detected a few times. CDR3 nucleotide sequence: TGCGCCAGCAACTCCGGGACTCTGAACACCGGGGAGCTGTTTTTT. Its translation: CASNSGTLNTGELFF. The rearrangement uses TRBV5-1 and TRBJ2-2, with a weak D call TRBD2 (6 bases). V was shortened by 6 bases and J by 1 base, with 13 bases between the two germline ends. Germline CDR1 SGHRS, CDR2 YFSETQ. The CDR3 loop spans 15 amino acids. Filled out from reference TRBV5-1 and TRBJ2-2, the complete variable domain reads KAGVTQTPRYLIKTRGQQVTLSCSPISGHRSVSWYQQTPGQGLQFLFEYFSETQRNKGNFPGRFSGRQFSNSRSEMNVSTLELGDSALYLCASNSGTLNTGELFFGEGSRLTVL.

In its sample, this clonotype was seen many times. CDR3 amino acids: CASSHIRQGMGEKLFF. DNA for the CDR3: TGTGCCAGCAGCCACATAAGACAGGGGATGGGTGAAAAACTGTTTTTT. This sequence joins TRBV7-6 and TRBJ1-4; 8 nucleotides line up with TRBD1. Germline V gene sequence: CDR1 SGHVS, CDR2 FNYEAQ. The CDR3 extends over 16 amino acids. The J segment lost 7 bases and the V segment lost 5 bases, leaving 12 bases of the junction unmatched. Looking up the rest from reference TRBV7-6 and TRBJ1-4 gives the full variable domain: GAGVSQSPRYKVTKRGQDVALRCDPISGHVSLYWYRQALGQGPEFLTYFNYEAQQDKSGLPNDRFSAERPEGSISTLTIQRTEQRDSAMYRCASSHIRQGMGEKLFFGSGTQLSVL.

The chain carries TRBV30 and TRBJ1-2, with 7 bases fitting TRBD1. The germline gives CDR1 GTSNPN, CDR2 SVGIG (reference sequence). V lost 2 bases, J lost 0 bases, and 6 bases stayed unmatched. The CDR3 has 15 residues. Written as DNA, the CDR3 is TGTGCCTGGAGTTCCGGACAGGTGACTAACTATGGCTACACCTTC. Translating gives CAWSSGQVTNYGYTF.

This clonotype has more than one count but fewer than ten. The genes are TRBV4-1 and TRBJ2-1; 9 positions agree with TRBD2. Per the germline V gene, CDR1 is MGHRA and CDR2 is YSYEKL. Trimming took 0 bases from V and 5 from J; bases not matched to a gene: 11. This CDR3 has 18 amino acids. The CDR3 sequence is CASSQDRWAGGTDNEQFF. The CDR3 DNA sequence: TGCGCCAGCAGCCAAGATCGATGGGCGGGGGGGACAGACAATGAGCAGTTCTTC.

The chain uses TRBV28 and TRBJ1-2; 7 bases align to TRBD1. V was pared by 3 bases and J by 1 base, with 8 bases of the junction left unmatched. The CDR3 contains 16 residues. Germline assignment: CDR1 MDHEN and CDR2 SYDVKM. CDR3 protein: CASSFSRQGLNYGYTF. Written as DNA, the CDR3 is TGTGCCAGCAGTTTCTCGCGACAGGGCCTTAACTATGGCTACACCTTC.

This clonotype appeared a few times. The DNA for the CDR3 is TGCAGTGCTAGAGGAGGGCTTTGGACTGAAGCTTTCTTT. Translated: CSARGGLWTEAFF. The V and J genes are TRBV20-1 and TRBJ1-1; D gene ambiguous. The CDR3 covers 13 residues. Trimming pared 1 base from V and 5 bases from J, leaving 11 bases between. In germline, CDR1 is DFQATT, CDR2 SNEGSKA (reference sequence).

The chain recombines TRBV5-4 with TRBJ2-5; D may be TRBD2 (6 bases). This CDR3 region has 15 residues. Germline assignment: CDR1 SGHNT and CDR2 YYREEE (reference sequence). V lost 2 bases, J lost 4 bases, and 15 bases lay in between. In DNA, the CDR3 is TGTGCCAGCAGCTTCCGGGGACTTCCAGGAGAGACCCAGTACTTC. Translation: CASSFRGLPGETQYF.

This clonotype was counted a few times. V is TRBV7-2 and J is TRBJ1-5; D gene ambiguous. CDR3 length: 15 amino acids. Germline V gene sequence: CDR1 SGHTA, CDR2 FQGNSA. The V end was cut by 2 bases, the J end by 0 bases, with 8 bases between. CDR3 sequence reads: CASSLRENSNQPQHF. CDR3 bases: TGTGCCAGCAGCTTACGGGAGAATAGCAATCAGCCCCAGCATTTT.

This clonotype was seen repeatedly, ten times or more. The CDR3 DNA is TGTGCCAGCAGCATGACAGGGGAAGGGGGCAATCAGCCCCAGCATTTT. Protein sequence: CASSMTGEGGNQPQHF. V is TRBV5-4 and J is TRBJ1-5; TRBD1 agrees at 8 bases. Germline V CDR1 and CDR2: SGHNT, YYREEE (reference sequence). The CDR3 length is 16 residues. The junction had 8 bases not matched to a gene; V was cut back by 4 bases and J by 2 bases.

This clonotype was picked up a small number of times. The V call is TRBV12-3 or TRBV12-4, the J call TRBJ2-2; D gene ambiguous. V gave up 4 bases and J gave up 5 bases, with 17 bases separating them. The CDR3 is 16 amino acids. CDR3 sequence (DNA): TGTGCCAGCAGTTCCCAGGCCCCAGTTTGGACCGGGGAGCTGTTTTTT. Translated, it gives CASSSQAPVWTGELFF.

Concerning this clonotype itself: A clone one base away is much larger, so this may be a read error. The chain carries TRBV14 and TRBJ2-7, with D possibly TRBD2 on 5 matching bases. From germline, CDR1 is SGHDN and CDR2 FVKESK. This CDR3 contains 13 residues. This CDR3 is CACSQSGTYEQYF. In DNA, the CDR3 is TGTGCCTGCAGCCAATCCGGGACCTACGAGCAGTACTTC.

The genes are TRBV6-4 and TRBJ2-1, with 10 bases that match TRBD2. The length of the CDR3 is 16 residues. Trimming cost V 0 bases and J 5 bases; bases outside gene matches: 4. Germline V gene lookup returns CDR1 MRHNA and CDR2 SNTAGT. CDR3 sequence reads: CASSDSERGGHNEQFF. CDR3 in DNA: TGTGCCAGCAGTGACTCGGAGCGGGGGGGCCACAATGAGCAGTTCTTC.

The table lists this clonotype with many counts. The V gene is TRBV5-1, the J gene TRBJ1-6, with D possibly TRBD1 on 6 matching bases. The germline CDR1 and CDR2 sequences are SGHRS and YFSETQ. Trimming shortened V by 0 bases and J by 6 bases, and 7 bases separated the two germline ends. This CDR3 is built from 14 residues. The CDR3 is CASSLDRVNSPLHF. The CDR3 DNA reads as TGCGCCAGCAGCTTGGACAGGGTTAATTCACCCCTCCACTTT.

The chain carries TRBV3-1 and TRBJ2-7; TRBD1 matches 8 bases. Germline V gene sequence: CDR1 LGHDT, CDR2 YNNKEL (reference sequence). The CDR3 covers 15 residues. J lost 4 bases, V lost 2 bases, and 7 bases had no gene match. CDR3 coding DNA: TGTGCCAGCAGCCAACGCCGGACAGGGACGTACGAGCAGTACTTC. The encoded protein is CASSQRRTGTYEQYF.

Ten or more counts support this clonotype. This chain links TRBV4-3 with TRBJ1-3; the match to TRBD1 covers 7 bases. Germline trimming cut 1 base from V and 0 bases from J; bases unmatched to any gene: 6. Germline lookup yields CDR1 LGHNA and CDR2 YSLEER. CDR3 size: 17 residues. CDR3 loop: CASSQAKDRASGNTIYF. CDR3 coding DNA: TGCGCCAGCAGCCAAGCAAAAGACAGGGCCTCTGGAAACACCATATATTTT.

This clonotype showed up many times. The V gene is TRBV3-1, the J gene TRBJ2-1; D gene uncertain. The germline V gene has CDR1 LGHDT and CDR2 YNNKEL (reference sequence). The CDR3 totals 12 residues. Trimming stripped 0 bases from V and 8 bases from J, with 5 bases between. The CDR3 coding sequence is TGTGCCAGCAGCCAAGAAACCGATGAGCAGTTCTTC. Translation: CASSQETDEQFF.